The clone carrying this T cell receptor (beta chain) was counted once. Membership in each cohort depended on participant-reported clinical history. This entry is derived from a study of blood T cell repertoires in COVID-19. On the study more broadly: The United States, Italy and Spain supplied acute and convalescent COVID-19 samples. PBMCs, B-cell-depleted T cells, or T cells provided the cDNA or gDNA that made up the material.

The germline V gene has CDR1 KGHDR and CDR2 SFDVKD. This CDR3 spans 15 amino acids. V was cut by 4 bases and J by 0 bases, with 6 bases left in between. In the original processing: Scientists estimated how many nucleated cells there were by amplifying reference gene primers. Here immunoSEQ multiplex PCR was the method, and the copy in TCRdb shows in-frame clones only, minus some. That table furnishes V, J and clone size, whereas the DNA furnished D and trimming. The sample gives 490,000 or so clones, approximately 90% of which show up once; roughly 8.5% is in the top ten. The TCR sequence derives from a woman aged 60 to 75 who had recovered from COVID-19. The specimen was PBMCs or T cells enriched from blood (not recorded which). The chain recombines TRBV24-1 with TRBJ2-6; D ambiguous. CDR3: CATSDPGSGANVLTF. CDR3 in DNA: TGTGCCACCAGTGACCCCGGCTCTGGGGCCAACGTCCTGACTTTC.